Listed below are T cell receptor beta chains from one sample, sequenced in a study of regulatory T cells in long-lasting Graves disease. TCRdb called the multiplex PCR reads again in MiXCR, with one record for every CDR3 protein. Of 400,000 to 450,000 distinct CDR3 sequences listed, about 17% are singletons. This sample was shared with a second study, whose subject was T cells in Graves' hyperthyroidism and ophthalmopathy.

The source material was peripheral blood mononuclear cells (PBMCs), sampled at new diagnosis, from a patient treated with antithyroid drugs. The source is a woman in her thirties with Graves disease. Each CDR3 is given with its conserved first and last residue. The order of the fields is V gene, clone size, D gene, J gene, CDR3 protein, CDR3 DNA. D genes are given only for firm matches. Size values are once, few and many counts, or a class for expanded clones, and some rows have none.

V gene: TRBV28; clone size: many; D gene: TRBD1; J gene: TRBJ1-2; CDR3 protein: CASGTGADYGYTF; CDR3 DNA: TGTGCCAGCGGGACAGGGGCGGACTATGGCTACACCTTC
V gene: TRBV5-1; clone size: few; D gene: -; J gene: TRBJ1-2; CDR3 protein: CASSPGLSYLNYGYTF; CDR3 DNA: TGCGCCAGCAGCCCAGGGCTCTCGTACCTTAACTATGGCTACACCTTC
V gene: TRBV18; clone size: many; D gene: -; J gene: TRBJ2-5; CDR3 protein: CASSPARETQYF; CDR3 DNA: TGTGCCAGCTCACCAGCAAGGGAGACCCAGTACTTC
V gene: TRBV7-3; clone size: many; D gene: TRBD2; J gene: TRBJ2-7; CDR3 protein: CASSYLAGSYEQYF; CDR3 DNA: TGTGCCAGCAGCTACCTAGCGGGGTCCTACGAGCAGTACTTC
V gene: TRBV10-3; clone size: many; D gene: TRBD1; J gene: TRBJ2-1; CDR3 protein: CAISESDRARGDEQFF; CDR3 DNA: TGTGCCATCAGTGAGTCGGACAGGGCCCGGGGAGATGAGCAGTTCTTC
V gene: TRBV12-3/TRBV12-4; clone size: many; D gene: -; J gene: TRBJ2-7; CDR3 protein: CASSPRVSYEQYF; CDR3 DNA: TGTGCCAGCAGTCCACGGGTTTCCTACGAGCAGTACTTC
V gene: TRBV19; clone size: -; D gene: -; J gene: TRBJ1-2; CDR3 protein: CASSIEQNYGYTF; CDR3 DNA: TGTGCCAGTAGTATTGAACAGAACTATGGCTACACCTTC
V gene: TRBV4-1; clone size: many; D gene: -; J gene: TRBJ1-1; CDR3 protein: CASSQADRADF; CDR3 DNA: TGCGCCAGCAGCCAAGCCGACCGGGCTGACTTT
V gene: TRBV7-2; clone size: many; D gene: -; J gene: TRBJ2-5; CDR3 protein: CASSFGHQETQYF; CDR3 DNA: TGTGCCAGCAGCTTCGGACACCAAGAGACCCAGTACTTC
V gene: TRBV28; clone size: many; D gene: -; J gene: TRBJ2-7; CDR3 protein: CASSRGGGLNEQYF; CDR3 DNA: TGTGCCAGCAGCCGGGGAGGGGGTCTCAACGAGCAGTACTTC
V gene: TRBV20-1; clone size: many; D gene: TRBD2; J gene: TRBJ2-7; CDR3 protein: CSATPGLAGDEQYF; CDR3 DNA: TGCAGTGCTACCCCGGGACTAGCGGGAGACGAGCAGTACTTC
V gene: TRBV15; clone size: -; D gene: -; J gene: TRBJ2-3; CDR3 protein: CATSRRISGPSTDTQYF; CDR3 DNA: TGTGCCACCAGCAGGCGCATTAGCGGACCTAGCACAGATACGCAGTATTTT
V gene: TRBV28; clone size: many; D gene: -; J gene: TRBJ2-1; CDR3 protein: CASIRRGNEQFF; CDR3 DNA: TGTGCCAGCATTAGGCGAGGCAATGAGCAGTTCTTC
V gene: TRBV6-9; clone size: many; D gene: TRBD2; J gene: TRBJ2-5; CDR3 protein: CASSSLGRDYHPWTQYF; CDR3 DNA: TGTGCCAGCAGTTCACTGGGGCGGGACTACCACCCTTGGACCCAGTACTTC
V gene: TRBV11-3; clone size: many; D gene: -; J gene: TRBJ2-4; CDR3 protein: CASSGQGGNIQYF; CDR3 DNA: TGTGCCAGCAGCGGGCAGGGAGGAAACATTCAGTACTTC
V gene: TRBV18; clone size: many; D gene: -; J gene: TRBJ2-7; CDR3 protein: CASSPGARSYEQYF; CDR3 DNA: TGTGCCAGCTCACCAGGAGCTAGGTCCTACGAGCAGTACTTC
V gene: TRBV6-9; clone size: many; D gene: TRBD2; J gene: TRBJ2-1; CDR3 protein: CASSYSGLAGEGNEQFF; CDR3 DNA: TGTGCCAGCAGTTACTCTGGACTAGCGGGAGAGGGGAATGAGCAGTTCTTC
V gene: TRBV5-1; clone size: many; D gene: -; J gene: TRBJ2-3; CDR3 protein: CASSRDKLTDTQYF; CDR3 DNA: TGCGCCAGCAGCCGGGACAAACTGACAGATACGCAGTATTTT
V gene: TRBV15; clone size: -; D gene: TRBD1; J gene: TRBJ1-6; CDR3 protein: CATSRDVTGGSPLHF; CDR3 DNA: TGTGCCACCAGCAGAGATGTAACAGGGGGTTCACCCCTCCACTTT
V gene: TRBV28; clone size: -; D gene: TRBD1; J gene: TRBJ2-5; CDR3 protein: CASSATGDETQYF; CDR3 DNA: TGTGCCAGCAGTGCGACAGGGGATGAGACCCAGTACTTC
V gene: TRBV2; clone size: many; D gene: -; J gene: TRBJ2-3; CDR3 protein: CASSVAFRSSDTQYF; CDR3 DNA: TGTGCCAGCAGTGTCGCTTTCCGGAGCTCAGATACGCAGTATTTT
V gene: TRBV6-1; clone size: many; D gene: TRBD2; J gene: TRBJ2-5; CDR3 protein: CASSPPGLAGRETQYF; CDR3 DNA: TGTGCCAGCAGTCCTCCCGGACTAGCGGGTCGAGAGACCCAGTACTTC
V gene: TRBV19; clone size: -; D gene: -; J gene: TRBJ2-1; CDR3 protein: CASTGPTRDEQFF; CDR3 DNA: TGTGCCAGTACGGGGCCGACACGGGATGAGCAGTTCTTC
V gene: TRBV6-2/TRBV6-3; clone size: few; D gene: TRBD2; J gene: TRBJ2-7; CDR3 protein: CASSYDGGSLYEQYF; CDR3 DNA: TGTGCCAGCAGTTACGATGGCGGGAGTTTATACGAGCAGTACTTC
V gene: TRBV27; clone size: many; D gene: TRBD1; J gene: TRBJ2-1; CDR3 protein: CASSSDRGAFNEQFF; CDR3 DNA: TGTGCCAGCAGTTCGGACAGGGGCGCGTTCAATGAGCAGTTCTTC
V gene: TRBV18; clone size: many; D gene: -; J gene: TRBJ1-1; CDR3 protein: CASSPPRLFRNTEAFF; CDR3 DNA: TGTGCCAGCTCACCACCTCGCCTGTTTAGGAACACTGAAGCTTTCTTT
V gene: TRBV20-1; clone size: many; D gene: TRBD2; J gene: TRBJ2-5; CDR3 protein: CSAGTSGRQETQYF; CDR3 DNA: TGCAGTGCTGGGACTAGCGGGAGGCAAGAGACCCAGTACTTC
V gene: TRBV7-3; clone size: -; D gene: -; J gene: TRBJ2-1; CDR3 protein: CASSPYLTYNEQFF; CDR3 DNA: TGTGCCAGCAGTCCCTACCTCACCTACAATGAGCAGTTCTTC
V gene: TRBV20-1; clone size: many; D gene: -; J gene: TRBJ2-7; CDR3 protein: CSASRPGRGSYEQYF; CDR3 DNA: TGCAGTGCTAGTAGGCCTGGGCGGGGTTCCTACGAGCAGTACTTC
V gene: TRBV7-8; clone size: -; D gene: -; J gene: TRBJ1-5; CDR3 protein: CASSLGLVGAQPRHF; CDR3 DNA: TGTGCCAGCAGCTTGGGGCTCGTGGGGGCTCAGCCCCGGCATTTT
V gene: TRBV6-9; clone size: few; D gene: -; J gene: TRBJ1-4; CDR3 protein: CASSYGGQRNEKLFF; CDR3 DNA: TGTGCCAGCAGTTACGGTGGACAGCGGAATGAAAAACTGTTTTTT
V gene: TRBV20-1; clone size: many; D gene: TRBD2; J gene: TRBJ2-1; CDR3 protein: CSARPKAGALGNEQFF; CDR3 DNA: TGCAGTGCTAGACCTAAGGCGGGAGCGTTAGGGAATGAGCAGTTCTTC
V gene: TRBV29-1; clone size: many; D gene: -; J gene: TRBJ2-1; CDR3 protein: CSVLSNEQFF; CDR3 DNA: TGCAGCGTTTTATCTAATGAGCAGTTCTTC
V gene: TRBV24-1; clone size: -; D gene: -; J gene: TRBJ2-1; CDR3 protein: CATSDTEQHRNNEQFF; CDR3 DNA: TGTGCCACCAGTGATACAGAGCAGCACCGAAACAATGAGCAGTTCTTC
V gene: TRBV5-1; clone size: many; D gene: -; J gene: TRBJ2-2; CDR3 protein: CASSLTGASGGELFF; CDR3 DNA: TGCGCCAGCAGCTTAACGGGAGCCAGTGGCGGGGAGCTGTTTTTT
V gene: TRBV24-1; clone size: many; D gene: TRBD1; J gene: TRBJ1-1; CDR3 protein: CATSDPRTGGGAFF; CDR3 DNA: TGTGCCACCAGTGACCCGAGGACAGGTGGCGGAGCTTTCTTT
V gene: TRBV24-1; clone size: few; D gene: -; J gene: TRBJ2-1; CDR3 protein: CATSSQARLYNEQFF; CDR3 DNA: TGTGCCACCAGCTCACAGGCCCGCCTATACAATGAGCAGTTCTTC
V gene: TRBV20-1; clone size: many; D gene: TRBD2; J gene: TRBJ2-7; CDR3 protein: CSASRLAHEQYF; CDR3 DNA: TGCAGTGCTTCCCGACTAGCCCACGAGCAGTACTTC
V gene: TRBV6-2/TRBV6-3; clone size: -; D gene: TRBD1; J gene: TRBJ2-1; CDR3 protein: CASSSWTGGGHEQFF; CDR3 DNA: TGTGCCAGCAGTTCTTGGACAGGGGGTGGACATGAGCAGTTCTTC
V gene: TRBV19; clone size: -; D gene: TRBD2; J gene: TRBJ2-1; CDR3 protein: CASSYPGLAGGSSYNEQFF; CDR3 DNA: TGTGCCAGTAGTTATCCGGGACTAGCGGGAGGGAGCTCCTACAATGAGCAGTTCTTC
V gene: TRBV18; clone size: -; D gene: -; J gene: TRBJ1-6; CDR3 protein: CASSRGERNSPLHF; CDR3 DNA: TGTGCCAGCTCACGAGGTGAACGTAATTCACCCCTCCACTTT
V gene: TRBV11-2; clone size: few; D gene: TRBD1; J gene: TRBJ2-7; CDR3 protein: CASSPPGQVSHEQYF; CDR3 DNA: TGTGCCAGCAGTCCTCCGGGACAGGTCTCCCACGAGCAGTACTTC
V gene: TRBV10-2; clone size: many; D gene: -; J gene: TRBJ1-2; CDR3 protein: CASSEAVPRKNYGYTF; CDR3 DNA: TGCGCCAGCAGTGAGGCTGTCCCCAGGAAAAACTATGGCTACACCTTC
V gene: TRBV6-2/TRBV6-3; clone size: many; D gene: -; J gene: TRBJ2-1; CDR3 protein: CASSEEGTFYNEQFF; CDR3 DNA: TGTGCCAGCAGTGAAGAGGGGACATTCTACAATGAGCAGTTCTTC
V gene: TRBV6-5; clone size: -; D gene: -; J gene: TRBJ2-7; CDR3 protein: CASSFELYEQYF; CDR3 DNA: TGTGCCAGCAGTTTTGAGCTCTACGAGCAGTACTTC
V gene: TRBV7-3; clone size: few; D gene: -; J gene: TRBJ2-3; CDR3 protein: CASSLTHWRPTDTQYF; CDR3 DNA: TGTGCCAGCAGCCTAACCCACTGGCGGCCCACAGATACGCAGTATTTT
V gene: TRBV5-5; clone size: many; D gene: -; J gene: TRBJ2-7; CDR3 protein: CASSLAPREFTSYEQYF; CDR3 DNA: TGTGCCAGCAGCTTGGCCCCTCGGGAGTTCACCTCCTACGAGCAGTACTTC
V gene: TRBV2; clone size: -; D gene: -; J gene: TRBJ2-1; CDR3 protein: CASSKAGGRFSEQFF; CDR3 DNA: TGTGCCAGCAGTAAGGCAGGCGGTCGTTTTAGTGAGCAGTTCTTC
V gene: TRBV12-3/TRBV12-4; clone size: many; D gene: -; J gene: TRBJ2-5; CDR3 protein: CASSLSAGSETQYF; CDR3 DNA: TGTGCCAGCAGTTTATCTGCAGGGAGCGAGACCCAGTACTTC
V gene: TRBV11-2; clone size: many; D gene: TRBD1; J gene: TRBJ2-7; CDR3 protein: CASSSYQGARYEQYF; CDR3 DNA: TGTGCCAGCAGCTCATATCAGGGGGCTAGGTACGAGCAGTACTTC
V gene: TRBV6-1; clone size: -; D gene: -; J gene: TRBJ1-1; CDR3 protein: CASRRDTIISEAFF; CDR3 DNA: TGTGCCAGCCGGCGGGACACCATAATTTCTGAAGCTTTCTTT
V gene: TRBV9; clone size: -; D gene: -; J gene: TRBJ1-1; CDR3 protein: CASSPGEVEAFF; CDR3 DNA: TGTGCCAGCAGCCCCGGTGAGGTTGAAGCTTTCTTT
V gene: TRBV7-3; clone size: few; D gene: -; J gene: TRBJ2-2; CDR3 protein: CASSLTASADTGELFF; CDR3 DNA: TGTGCCAGCAGCTTAACAGCTAGCGCTGACACCGGGGAGCTGTTTTTT
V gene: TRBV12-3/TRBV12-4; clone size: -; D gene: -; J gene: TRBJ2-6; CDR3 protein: CASSPRVSGANVLTF; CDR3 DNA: TGTGCCAGCAGTCCGAGGGTATCTGGGGCCAACGTCCTGACTTTC
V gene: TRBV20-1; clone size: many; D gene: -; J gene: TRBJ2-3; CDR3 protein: CSATQHRGPDTQYF; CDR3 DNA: TGCAGTGCTACTCAACATCGGGGACCAGATACGCAGTATTTT